These 20 T cell receptor beta chains came from one sample sequenced in a study of identical twins. TCRdb called the 5' RACE reads again in MiXCR, with one record for every CDR3 protein. The table has about 1.7 million distinct CDR3 sequences, less than 35% seen once. Input material: cord blood. The receptors here all came from a newborn girl in good health.

This clonotype appeared a few times. J is TRBJ1-2 and V is TRBV27; 8 positions match TRBD1. Germline CDR1 MNHEY, CDR2 SMNVEV (reference sequence). This CDR3 spans 13 amino acids. The junction had 5 bases not matched to a gene; V was cut back by 3 bases and J by 8 bases. CDR3 DNA sequence: TGTGCCAGCAGTTTCCCGGACAGGGCCGGCTACACCTTC. It translates to CASSFPDRAGYTF.

The chain links TRBV28 to TRBJ1-1, with no clear D. The CDR3 spans 12 residues. Germline V gene lookup returns CDR1 MDHEN and CDR2 SYDVKM. Trimming cost V 1 base and J 8 bases, with 8 bases left between them. As DNA, the CDR3 is TGTGCCAGCAGTTTATTGCTAGACGAAGCTTTCTTT. The encoded protein is CASSLLLDEAFF.

In its sample, this clonotype was seen a few times. The CDR3, as DNA: TGCAGTGCTAGCCCAACCGGGACAGGGGGCAGAGGCTACACCTTC. It is translated as CSASPTGTGGRGYTF. The V and J genes are TRBV20-1 and TRBJ1-2; 12 bases are shared with TRBD1. V shed 3 bases, J shed 8 bases, and the junction held 10 bases outside the gene matches. CDR3 size: 15 residues. The germline V gene encodes CDR1 DFQATT and CDR2 SNEGSKA (reference sequence).

The chain employs TRBV20-1 and TRBJ2-3, with D possibly being TRBD2 (6 bases). This CDR3 spans 13 amino acids. The germline CDR1 and CDR2 sequences are DFQATT and SNEGSKA (reference sequence). The germline V and J ends were trimmed by 6 bases and 7 bases, with 17 bases remaining between them. CDR3 sequence: CSAGTPPQNTQYF. The CDR3 DNA follows: TGCAGTGCGGGGACTCCTCCACAGAATACGCAGTATTTT.

As for this clonotype: At one end, the junction sequence differs from germline, possibly due to a read error. The rearrangement links TRBV6-5 to TRBJ2-1; 9 bases agree with TRBD1. This CDR3 has 18 amino acids. Germline-derived CDR1 and CDR2 are MNHEY and SVGAGI. The CDR3 nucleotides read TGTGCCAGCAGTTATATCCCTCGTGGGACAGGGTCGTACAATGAGCACTTCTTC. This sequence encodes CASSYIPRGTGSYNEHFF.

This clonotype has just a few counts. This chain uses TRBV5-1 with TRBJ2-2; a possible D gene is TRBD2 (6 bases). Germline V gene data show CDR1 as SGHRS and CDR2 as YFSETQ. The CDR3 is 15 residues long. V lost 4 bases and J 0 bases, leaving 10 bases between the germline ends. CDR3 in DNA: TGCGCCAGCAGCCTGACTAGATCGAACACCGGGGAGCTGTTTTTT. This encodes CASSLTRSNTGELFF.

This clonotype has a count of ten or more. The rearrangement uses TRBV6-6 and TRBJ1-2; perhaps TRBD1 as D (5 bases). The CDR3 is made up of 11 amino acids. Germline CDR1 is MNHNY and CDR2 is SVGAGI (reference sequence). With 7 bases removed from V and 5 bases from J, the gap between germline ends came to 8 bases. CDR3 amino acids: CASNPGYGYTF. DNA of the CDR3: TGTGCCAGCAATCCAGGGTATGGCTACACCTTC.

V gene TRBV2 combines with J gene TRBJ2-1, with unresolved D. The germline CDR1 and CDR2 sequences are SNHLY and FYNNEI. This CDR3 is 15 amino acids long. The V end was cut by 2 bases, the J end by 0 bases, with 8 bases between. CDR3 in amino acids: CASSELPSSYNEQFF. The CDR3 DNA sequence: TGTGCCAGCAGTGAACTGCCGAGCTCCTACAATGAGCAGTTCTTC.

The chain uses TRBV6-6 and TRBJ2-7; 10 bases fit TRBD1. CDR3 size: 15 residues. V lost 6 bases to trimming and J lost 4 bases; unmatched junction nucleotides: 9. In germline, CDR1 is MNHNY, CDR2 SVGAGI (reference sequence). The CDR3 reads CASSPTDRGLYEQYF. In DNA form, the CDR3 reads TGTGCCAGCAGCCCCACCGACAGGGGGCTGTACGAGCAGTACTTC.

Concerning this clonotype: The germline gene is not matched at one end of the junction; a read error may be the cause. This chain joins TRBV5-1 and TRBJ2-1, with TRBD1 as a possible D gene (6 bases). The CDR3 sequence is 14 residues long. CDR1 is SGHRS and CDR2 is YFSETQ in the germline V gene. This chain's CDR3 is CAGSFGGRYNEQFF. In DNA, the CDR3 is TGCGCCGGCAGCTTTGGGGGCCGGTACAATGAGCAGTTCTTC.

The chain couples TRBV12-3 or TRBV12-4 to TRBJ2-7, with D perhaps matching TRBD2 (5 bases). Deletions cut 6 bases from V and 3 bases from J, with 12 bases between. This CDR3 spans 13 amino acids. The CDR3, as DNA: TGTGCCAGCAGGAAGGGAGTAGTCTACGAGCAGTACTTC. It specifies CASRKGVVYEQYF.

This clonotype was counted between two and nine times. The chain couples TRBV6-2 or TRBV6-3 to TRBJ1-1, with TRBD1 matching 9 bases. Germline V gives CDR1 MNHEY, CDR2 SVGEGT. J gave up 3 bases and V 0 bases, and 5 bases lay outside the gene matches. This CDR3 spans 16 amino acids. CDR3 protein: CASSYSFDRGDTEAFF. For the CDR3, the DNA is TGTGCCAGCAGTTACTCCTTTGACAGGGGGGACACTGAAGCTTTCTTT.

The chain is built from TRBV20-1 and TRBJ2-1; 8 bases are a match to TRBD2. With 0 bases clipped from V and 2 bases from J, the junction kept 6 bases outside the gene matches. Germline loops: CDR1 DFQATT, CDR2 SNEGSKA (reference sequence). The CDR3 has 16 amino acids. The CDR3 reads CSARDLFSGAYNEQFF. The CDR3 nucleotides read TGCAGTGCTAGAGATCTGTTTAGCGGGGCCTACAATGAGCAGTTCTTC.

The chain carries TRBV7-6 and TRBJ2-1; 9 nucleotides align to TRBD2. The last part of the DNA fits TRBJ2-7 better; the J call may be wrong. CDR3 length: 16 amino acids. Germline loops: CDR1 SGHVS, CDR2 FNYEAQ. For the CDR3, the DNA is TGTGCCAGCAGCTTAAGAGCGGGGGGCTCCTACAATGAGCAGTACTTC. It codes for CASSLRAGGSYNEQYF.

V usage is TRBV6-2 or TRBV6-3 and J usage is TRBJ2-7; D possibly corresponds to TRBD2 (5 bases). Deletions cut 5 bases from V and 2 bases from J, with 16 bases between. Germline V lookup: CDR1 MNHEY, CDR2 SVGEGT. The CDR3 is 15 residues long. The CDR3: CASSPRGASPYEQYF. As DNA, the CDR3 is TGTGCCAGCAGTCCTCGGGGAGCGTCACCCTACGAGCAGTACTTC.

On this clonotype itself: Given a much more abundant clone one base away, this may be a read error. The rearrangement links TRBV4-1 to TRBJ2-1, with TRBD2 identical over 12 bases. V lost 1 base and J lost 9; bases outside the gene matches: 4. This CDR3 is built from 15 residues. Germline CDR1 reads MGHRA; CDR2 reads YSYEKL. In nucleotides, the CDR3 is TGCGCCAGCAGCCAAGGGACTAGCGGGGTCTCTGAGCAGTTCTTC. It is translated as CASSQGTSGVSEQFF.

This clonotype was detected a few times. The rearrangement links TRBV27 to TRBJ2-1, with D perhaps assigned TRBD1 or TRBD2 (6 bases each). V was shortened by 7 bases and J by 0 bases, with 13 bases between the two germline ends. Germline CDR1 and CDR2: MNHEY and SMNVEV (reference sequence). The CDR3 is made up of 15 amino acids. CDR3 amino acids: CASTIRGHSYNEQFF. The CDR3 bases are TGTGCCAGCACCATCCGGGGGCACTCCTACAATGAGCAGTTCTTC.

The rearrangement links TRBV11-2 to TRBJ2-5; 10 bases agree with TRBD2. Germline CDR1 SGHAT, CDR2 FQNNGV. This CDR3 has 19 residues. The junction had 12 bases not matched to a gene; V was cut back by 1 base and J by 1 base. The CDR3 coding sequence is TGTGCCAGCAGCTTAGGGGATGGGGCTAGCGGGGGCCTCCAAGAGACCCAGTACTTC. It yields the protein CASSLGDGASGGLQETQYF.

Only a few counts were recorded for this clonotype. CDR3 region: CASSPLTGQKTYEQYF. Written as DNA, the CDR3 is TGTGCCAGCAGTCCATTGACAGGCCAAAAGACCTACGAGCAGTACTTC. The chain links TRBV27 to TRBJ2-7; TRBD1 might be the D (6 bases). The CDR3 is 16 amino acids. The V gene's germline CDR1 is MNHEY and CDR2 SMNVEV (reference sequence). Trimming shortened V by 5 bases and J by 2 bases, and 19 bases separated the two germline ends.

This clonotype was counted between two and nine times. This rearrangement joins TRBV9 to TRBJ2-3; tentatively, D is TRBD2 (5 bases). The CDR3 consists of 18 residues. The germline V gene encodes CDR1 SGDLS and CDR2 YYNGEE. Between the trimmed V and J ends, which lost 0 bases and 3 bases, there was a span of 20 bases. The CDR3: CASSVASRRPTGTDTQYF. DNA of the CDR3: TGTGCCAGCAGCGTAGCTAGTCGGAGACCTACGGGGACAGATACGCAGTATTTT.